These 15 T cell receptor beta chains share one sample of origin, sequenced in a study of cytomegalovirus exposure and HLA in healthy donors. The PCR contained 60 Vbeta and 13 Jbeta primers. Data came from immunoSEQ multiplex PCR; TCRdb stores just in-frame clones and leaves some out. The table has tens of thousands of clones, about four fifths seen once. Sequencing used PBMCs. These receptors came from a male donor in good health and CMV-seropositive.

The chain joins TRBV6-5 to TRBJ2-1, with 9 bases fitting TRBD1. Looked up from germline, CDR1 is MNHEY and CDR2 is SVGAGI. The J segment lost 5 bases and the V segment lost 7 bases, leaving 9 bases of the junction unmatched. The CDR3 runs to 15 residues. CDR3 in amino acids: CASNSRDRDDNEQFF. In DNA, the CDR3 is TGTGCCAGCAATAGCCGGGACAGGGATGACAATGAGCAGTTCTTC.

The table lists this clone with a few counts. The V call is TRBV28, the J call TRBJ1-2, with D uncertain. This CDR3 comprises 13 residues. V lost 2 bases, J lost 2 bases, and 6 bases lay in between. Germline V gene lookup returns CDR1 MDHEN and CDR2 SYDVKM. The CDR3 loop reads CASSLGNNYGYTF. CDR3 coding DNA: TGTGCCAGCAGTTTAGGCAACAACTATGGCTACACCTTC.

This sequence joins TRBV10-3 and TRBJ2-1; the match to TRBD2 covers 7 bases. Trimming removed 5 bases from V and 2 bases from J; junction bases left unmatched: 6. The germline V gene encodes CDR1 ENHRY and CDR2 SYGVKD. CDR3 length: 15 residues. CDR3: CAISQKSGTYNEQFF. The CDR3 bases are TGTGCCATCAGTCAGAAGAGCGGGACCTACAATGAGCAGTTCTTC.

The chain is built from TRBV29-1 and TRBJ2-7, with 9 bases lining up with TRBD1. Trimming at V came to 7 bases and at J to 6 bases, leaving 10 bases not matched to a gene. CDR3 size: 13 residues. Germline-derived CDR1 and CDR2 are SQVTM and ANQGSEA. The CDR3 loop is CSGGFTGGGEQYF. In DNA, the CDR3 is TGCAGCGGGGGGTTTACAGGGGGCGGCGAGCAGTACTTC.

The genes are TRBV9 and TRBJ2-1; 8 bases map to TRBD2. The CDR3 has 15 residues. Germline V gene sequence: CDR1 SGDLS, CDR2 YYNGEE. Trimming cost V 1 base and J 0 bases; bases outside gene matches: 0. As DNA, the CDR3 is TGTGCCAGCAGCGTAACTAGCGGCTCCTACAATGAGCAGTTCTTC. It encodes CASSVTSGSYNEQFF.

This chain links TRBV11-2 with TRBJ2-5, with D possibly being TRBD2 (6 bases). This CDR3 is built from 17 residues. Germline CDR1 is SGHAT and CDR2 is FQNNGV. The V gene lost 1 base and the J gene lost 0 bases, with 15 bases spanning the gap. Here the CDR3 DNA reads TGTGCCAGCAGCTTAGGGAGCTGGCGGGAAAACCAAGAGACCCAGTACTTC. Protein: CASSLGSWRENQETQYF.

V gene TRBV4-1 combines with J gene TRBJ2-1; TRBD1 matches at 8 bases. V trimming: 0 bases; J trimming: 4 bases; junction bases outside the gene matches: 5. The CDR3 totals 16 residues. Germline V lookup: CDR1 MGHRA, CDR2 YSYEKL. CDR3 sequence reads: CASSQDSQGAYNEQFF. The CDR3 DNA reads TGCGCCAGCAGCCAAGATTCCCAGGGGGCTTACAATGAGCAGTTCTTC.

V gene TRBV5-4 combines with J gene TRBJ2-5; 12 positions match TRBD1. V shed 3 bases and J 5 bases; nucleotides not matched to a gene: 5. The CDR3 spans 15 residues. Germline V gene sequence: CDR1 SGHNT, CDR2 YYREEE (reference sequence). DNA for the CDR3: TGTGCCAGCAGCTACCGGGACAGGGGGCGGGAGACCCAGTACTTC. Its protein product is CASSYRDRGRETQYF.

This chain joins TRBV30 and TRBJ1-1, with D hard to call. CDR3 size: 12 residues. Germline-derived CDR1 and CDR2 are GTSNPN and SVGIG (reference sequence). V was clipped by 0 bases and J by 5 bases, with 7 bases between them. CDR3 DNA sequence: TGTGCCTGGAGTGTACTTCTGACTGAAGCTTTCTTT. This gives the protein CAWSVLLTEAFF.

This sequence joins TRBV10-2 and TRBJ2-5; 7 bases agree with TRBD1. The J call may be wrong; the DNA end is better matched by TRBJ2-7. The CDR3 consists of 14 residues. Germline V gene data show CDR1 as WSHSY and CDR2 as SAAADI. The CDR3 bases are TGCGCCAGCAGTGCCGCCGGGACAGACTACGAGCAGTACTTC. It encodes CASSAAGTDYEQYF.

The chain is built from TRBV4-3 and TRBJ2-5, with 8 positions matching TRBD1. V lost 2 bases to trimming and J lost 4 bases; unmatched junction nucleotides: 15. This CDR3 region has 18 residues. Germline V lookup: CDR1 LGHNA, CDR2 YSLEER. DNA for the CDR3: TGCGCCAGCAGCCAACTTCGTCCCGGGACAGGACTTTTAGAGACCCAGTACTTC. Its protein is CASSQLRPGTGLLETQYF.

The chain uses TRBV13 and TRBJ2-7; 12 bases align to TRBD2. The trim removed 1 base at V and 3 bases at J, leaving 4 bases unmatched. The CDR3 extends over 16 amino acids. Germline assignment: CDR1 PRHDT and CDR2 FYEKMQ (reference sequence). This CDR3 is CASSLAWTSGNYEQYF. As DNA, the CDR3 is TGTGCCAGCAGCTTAGCGTGGACTAGCGGGAACTACGAGCAGTACTTC.

This clone was counted only a few times. V and J are TRBV5-4 and TRBJ2-6; 10 bases agree with TRBD1. The CDR3 runs to 17 residues. Germline trimming cut 7 bases from V and 0 bases from J; bases unmatched to any gene: 7. Germline V lookup: CDR1 SGHNT, CDR2 YYREEE (reference sequence). This CDR3 reads CASVPGQGSSGANVLTF. For the CDR3, the DNA is TGTGCCAGCGTGCCGGGACAGGGGAGCTCTGGGGCCAACGTCCTGACTTTC.

This clone came up a few times. The chain has TRBV4-1 and TRBJ2-3; TRBD2 aligns across 7 bases. The CDR3 is 16 residues long. With 3 bases clipped from V and 3 bases from J, the junction kept 9 bases outside the gene matches. Germline V gives CDR1 MGHRA, CDR2 YSYEKL. The CDR3 region has the DNA TGCGCCAGCAGCCACCTTAGGGCCGGGGGGACAGATACGCAGTATTTT. This codes for CASSHLRAGGTDTQYF.

V gene TRBV7-2 combines with J gene TRBJ1-2, with D possibly TRBD1 on 6 matching bases. The CDR3 totals 13 residues. CDR1 SGHTA and CDR2 FQGNSA come from the germline V gene. V dropped 6 bases and J dropped 7 bases, with 15 bases sitting between them. The CDR3 nucleotides are TGTGCCAGCAGGGGAACAGGGAAAGGTGGCTACACCTTC. This gives the protein CASRGTGKGGYTF.